These 23 T cell receptor beta chains came from one sample sequenced in a study of control samples from healthy donors and cancer patients. The method was immunoSEQ multiplex PCR; TCRdb's version includes in-frame clones alone and lacks a portion of them. Of about 130,000 clones listed, 80% to 95% are singletons. Sequencing was carried out using blood. Receptor source: a young man in good health.

This chain joins TRBV11-2 and TRBJ1-6; maybe TRBD1 (5 bases). The CDR3 totals 15 residues. The V gene's germline CDR1 is SGHAT and CDR2 FQNNGV. Trimming removed 5 bases from V and 2 bases from J, with 10 bases in between. CDR3 protein: CASSPQGAYNSPLHF. As DNA, the CDR3 is TGTGCCAGCAGCCCCCAGGGAGCCTATAATTCACCCCTCCACTTT.

This chain's CDR3 is CASSPIVSGSLSGNTIYF. CDR3 nucleotides: TGTGCCAGCTCACCAATCGTTTCGGGGTCCCTCTCTGGAAACACCATATATTTT. The rearrangement joins TRBV18 to TRBJ1-3; no definite D call. Trimming pared 2 bases from V and 0 bases from J, leaving 17 bases between. The CDR3 runs 18 residues. Germline V gives CDR1 KGHSH, CDR2 LQKENI. Complete variable domain (other parts from reference TRBV18 and TRBJ1-3): NAGVMQNPRHLVRRRGQEARLRCSPMKGHSHVYWYRQLPEEGLKFMVYLQKENIIDESGMPKERFSAEFPKEGPSILRIQQVVRGDSAAYFCASSPIVSGSLSGNTIYFGEGSWLTVV.

The rearrangement links TRBV5-1 to TRBJ1-2; D remains unclear. The CDR3 has 15 amino acids. V was trimmed by 0 bases and J by 2 bases, leaving 11 bases between them. The germline gives CDR1 SGHRS, CDR2 YFSETQ. The CDR3 reads CASSLGRRLNYGYTF. DNA of the CDR3: TGCGCCAGCAGCTTGGGCAGGCGACTGAACTATGGCTACACCTTC.

This chain joins TRBV5-4 and TRBJ2-1; 9 nucleotides line up with TRBD2. Germline V gene data show CDR1 as SGHNT and CDR2 as YYREEE (reference sequence). This CDR3 is 15 amino acids long. The J segment lost 7 bases and the V segment lost 6 bases, leaving 11 bases of the junction unmatched. Here the CDR3 reads CASTSLAGTRNEQFF. The CDR3, as DNA: TGTGCCAGCACGTCCCTAGCGGGGACGAGGAATGAGCAGTTCTTC.

The rearrangement joins TRBV6-6 to TRBJ2-1; 7 bases match TRBD2. The V gene's germline CDR1 is MNHNY and CDR2 SVGAGI (reference sequence). V shed 7 bases, J shed 5 bases, and the junction held 11 bases outside the gene matches. There are 15 residues in the CDR3. The CDR3 sequence: CASTARSGANNEQFF. The CDR3 DNA reads as TGTGCCAGCACCGCCCGGAGCGGGGCCAACAATGAGCAGTTCTTC.

Worth noting for this clone: This sample includes further DNA sequences coding for the same CDR3. The V and J genes are TRBV5-1 and TRBJ1-1, with a tentative D call TRBD1 (5 bases). The CDR3 is 13 amino acids. In germline, CDR1 is SGHRS, CDR2 YFSETQ. The V end lost 5 bases, the J end lost 2 bases, and 10 bases lay between the germline ends. The CDR3 protein is CASSPDSNTEAFF. CDR3 sequence (DNA): TGCGCCAGCAGTCCTGACAGCAACACTGAAGCTTTCTTT.

This clone was counted a single time. This rearrangement joins TRBV5-1 to TRBJ1-1, with D hard to call. The CDR3 length is 14 residues. Germline CDR1 is SGHRS and CDR2 is YFSETQ. The germline V and J ends were trimmed by 9 bases and 2 bases, with 17 bases remaining between them. CDR3 residues: CATRDPVTNTEAFF. The CDR3 DNA sequence: TGCGCCACGCGGGATCCGGTCACCAACACTGAAGCTTTCTTT.

The CDR3 coding sequence is TGTGCCAGCAGCTTGGGACTAGCGGGGACCTACAATGAGCAGTTCTTC. Residues: CASSLGLAGTYNEQFF. The chain couples TRBV5-6 to TRBJ2-1; 11 positions agree with TRBD2. Looked up from germline, CDR1 is SGHDT and CDR2 is YYEEEE. The V segment lost 0 bases and the J segment 2 bases; nucleotides outside the gene matches: 1. The CDR3 sequence is 16 residues long.

The chain recombines TRBV19 with TRBJ1-1; 9 bases are shared with TRBD1. This CDR3 region has 15 residues. In germline, CDR1 is LNHDA, CDR2 SQIVND (reference sequence). V lost 9 bases to trimming and J lost 3 bases; unmatched junction nucleotides: 11. The chain's CDR3 is CASRTWDREYTEAFF. CDR3 sequence (DNA): TGTGCCAGCCGGACGTGGGACAGGGAATACACTGAAGCTTTCTTT.

The chain carries TRBV4-2 and TRBJ1-3, with D hard to call. CDR1 is LGHNA, CDR2 YNFKEQ, per germline. The CDR3 is 17 amino acids. V lost 0 bases and J lost 0, with 12 bases in between. CDR3 in amino acids: CASSQDLQRYSGNTIYF. The CDR3 DNA reads TGTGCCAGCAGCCAAGATTTGCAGCGATACTCTGGAAACACCATATATTTT.

The chain links TRBV6-1 to TRBJ1-5; D ambiguous. This CDR3 comprises 15 residues. Germline-derived CDR1 and CDR2 are MNHNS and SASEGT. The germline V and J ends were trimmed by 3 bases and 0 bases, with 9 bases remaining between them. CDR3 amino acids: CASSDRRYSNQPQHF. Here the CDR3 DNA reads TGTGCCAGCAGTGATCGGCGTTATAGCAATCAGCCCCAGCATTTT.

The rearrangement uses TRBV7-9 and TRBJ2-1; possibly TRBD1 or TRBD2 for D (6 bases each). This CDR3 comprises 15 residues. Germline assignment: CDR1 SEHNR and CDR2 FQNEAQ (reference sequence). Between the trimmed V and J ends, which lost 1 base and 2 bases, there was a span of 9 bases. This CDR3 is CASSLEGGTYNEQFF. The CDR3 DNA is TGTGCCAGCAGCTTAGAGGGGGGCACCTACAATGAGCAGTTCTTC.

The chain is built from TRBV3-1 (or the pseudogene TRBV3-2) and TRBJ2-3; D possibly uses TRBD1 or TRBD2 (6 bases each). The CDR3 loop spans 15 amino acids. With 0 bases removed from V and 5 bases from J, the gap between germline ends came to 12 bases. Germline values: CDR1 LGHDT, CDR2 YNNKEL (reference sequence). CDR3 bases: TGTGCCAGCAGCCAAGATTGGAGGGGGAGAGATACGCAGTATTTT. It translates to CASSQDWRGRDTQYF.

The CDR3 nucleotides are TGTGCCAGCAGCCCAACCTGGGGACACGAGTCGTTAACTAATGAAAAACTGTTTTTT. This gives the protein CASSPTWGHESLTNEKLFF. The rearrangement joins TRBV21-1 to TRBJ1-4; the D call of TRBD1 is as the table states it, not checked on the DNA. TRBV21-1 is given as a pseudogene. The CDR3 is 19 amino acids.

CDR3 sequence: CASRMVAGSGEQFF. In nucleotides, the CDR3 is TGCGCCAGCAGGATGGTAGCGGGGTCGGGTGAGCAGTTCTTC. The J gene is TRBJ2-1, the V gene TRBV5-1; 8 nucleotides line up with TRBD2. Unmatched junction bases numbered 10, after V lost 5 bases and J lost 9 bases. The CDR3 loop spans 14 amino acids. CDR1 SGHRS and CDR2 YFSETQ come from the germline V gene.

The chain links TRBV5-1 to TRBJ1-4, with a possible D match to TRBD1 (6 bases). Germline CDR1 is SGHRS and CDR2 is YFSETQ. V was cut by 4 bases and J by 8 bases, with 18 bases left in between. The CDR3 sequence is 15 residues long. CDR3 residues: CASSPEGGVWEKLFF. CDR3 nucleotides: TGCGCCAGCAGCCCGGAGGGGGGGGTGTGGGAAAAACTGTTTTTT.

In its sample, this clone was seen a few times. The chain combines TRBV7-9 with TRBJ1-2; D is unresolved. Germline V lookup: CDR1 SEHNR, CDR2 FQNEAQ (reference sequence). Trimming took 4 bases from V and 3 from J, leaving 9 bases between them. CDR3 length: 13 residues. CDR3 bases: TGTGCCAGCAGCTCAGCTGGAGACTATGGCTACACCTTC. It codes for CASSSAGDYGYTF.

The chain combines TRBV4-1 with TRBJ2-7; 8 bases fit TRBD2. CDR1 is MGHRA, CDR2 YSYEKL, per germline. The CDR3 is made up of 16 amino acids. V shed 3 bases, J shed 6 bases, and the junction held 13 bases outside the gene matches. Here the CDR3 DNA reads TGCGCCAGCAGCCAGCGCGCCGGGACTAGAGGACTCGAGCAGTACTTC. Protein sequence: CASSQRAGTRGLEQYF.

J is TRBJ1-1 and V is TRBV5-5; weak D call: TRBD1 (5 bases). V lost 6 bases and J 5 bases, leaving 14 bases between the germline ends. The CDR3 totals 13 residues. Germline CDR1 is SGHKS and CDR2 is YYEKEE (reference sequence). The CDR3 region has the DNA TGTGCCAGCATGAGGGGTACTGCGACTGAAGCTTTCTTT. This encodes CASMRGTATEAFF.

The chain recombines TRBV6-5 with TRBJ1-2; perhaps TRBD1 as D (5 bases). The CDR3 totals 11 residues. V was shortened by 7 bases and J by 7 bases, with 10 bases between the two germline ends. Germline lookup yields CDR1 MNHEY and CDR2 SVGAGI. In nucleotides, the CDR3 is TGTGCCAGCACCCGAGGGGCTGGCTACACCTTC. As protein: CASTRGAGYTF.

This rearrangement joins TRBV3-1 (or the pseudogene TRBV3-2) to TRBJ1-2; D is ambiguous. V was pared by 3 bases and J by 13 bases, with 15 bases between. Looked up from germline, CDR1 is LGHDT and CDR2 is YNNKEL (reference sequence). This CDR3 comprises 12 residues. The CDR3, as DNA: TGTGCCAGCAGCCACACTAAGGAGGTTTGCACCTTC. It yields the protein CASSHTKEVCTF.

This chain joins TRBV18 and TRBJ1-2; the D gene is possibly TRBD1 (6 bases). CDR3 size: 12 residues. CDR1 KGHSH and CDR2 LQKENI come from the germline V gene. V lost 6 bases, J lost 6 bases, and 11 bases lay in between. CDR3 nucleotides: TGTGCCAGCTCTCAAGCAGGGGATGGCTACACCTTC. Residues: CASSQAGDGYTF.

The rearrangement uses TRBV6-6 and TRBJ2-3; D not resolved. Germline V gene sequence: CDR1 MNHNY, CDR2 SVGAGI (reference sequence). The CDR3 runs to 14 residues. V was shortened by 6 bases and J by 6 bases, with 16 bases between the two germline ends. CDR3 amino acids: CASREVGLGDTQYF. In DNA form, the CDR3 reads TGTGCCAGCAGAGAAGTGGGCCTTGGGGATACGCAGTATTTT.